The rows below give T cell receptor beta chains drawn from one sample of a study of T cell changes during pregnancy in multiple sclerosis. Measured with immunoSEQ multiplex PCR; TCRdb has only the in-frame clones, and not every one. The data contain 90,000 to 120,000 clones, 85% to 95% of them singletons. The sequences come from peripheral blood, collected before pregnancy. The receptors stem from a female donor with multiple sclerosis, enrolled in a pregnancy study. Each CDR3 is given with its conserved first and last residue. The order of the fields is V gene, J gene, D gene, clone size, CDR3 protein, CDR3 DNA. The D gene is left open where the match is weak. Rows may omit the clone size; those that give it use once, few, many or a size class.

v_call: TRBV2; j_call: TRBJ2-1; d_call: TRBD2; clone_size: NA; cdr3_aa: CASSTELADVKEQFF; cdr3_nt: TGTGCCAGCAGTACCGAACTAGCGGATGTCAAGGAGCAGTTCTTC
v_call: TRBV7-3; j_call: TRBJ2-2; d_call: TRBD1; clone_size: NA; cdr3_aa: CASSGTAKNTGELFF; cdr3_nt: TGTGCCAGCAGCGGGACAGCTAAAAACACCGGGGAGCTGTTTTTT
v_call: TRBV29-1; j_call: TRBJ2-1; d_call: TRBD1; clone_size: NA; cdr3_aa: CSVESDRRNNEQFF; cdr3_nt: TGCAGCGTTGAATCGGACAGGCGTAACAATGAGCAGTTCTTC
v_call: TRBV4-1; j_call: TRBJ1-2; d_call: NA; clone_size: NA; cdr3_aa: CASSPGTANYGYTF; cdr3_nt: TGCGCCAGCAGCCCCGGGACTGCGAACTATGGCTACACCTTC
v_call: TRBV6-5; j_call: TRBJ1-2; d_call: NA; clone_size: few; cdr3_aa: CASSYTANYGYTF; cdr3_nt: TGTGCCAGCAGTTACACAGCTAACTATGGCTACACCTTC
v_call: TRBV6-6; j_call: TRBJ2-1; d_call: TRBD2; clone_size: NA; cdr3_aa: CASSLTSVGEQFF; cdr3_nt: TGTGCCAGCAGTCTGACTAGCGTAGGGGAGCAGTTCTTC
v_call: TRBV19; j_call: TRBJ2-7; d_call: TRBD2; clone_size: NA; cdr3_aa: CASSIAGGNSYEQYF; cdr3_nt: TGTGCCAGTAGTATAGCGGGAGGTAACTCCTACGAGCAGTACTTC
v_call: TRBV4-2; j_call: TRBJ1-4; d_call: NA; clone_size: NA; cdr3_aa: CASSQVLAGANEKLFF; cdr3_nt: TGTGCCAGCAGTCAAGTGTTGGCAGGGGCCAATGAAAAACTGTTTTTT
v_call: TRBV7-9; j_call: TRBJ1-1; d_call: TRBD1; clone_size: once; cdr3_aa: CASSQGQWGGTEAFF; cdr3_nt: TGTGCCAGCAGCCAGGGACAGTGGGGAGGCACTGAAGCTTTCTTT
v_call: TRBV12-5; j_call: TRBJ2-7; d_call: TRBD2; clone_size: once; cdr3_aa: CASGTSGTYEQYF; cdr3_nt: TGTGCTAGTGGGACTAGCGGAACCTACGAGCAGTACTTC
v_call: TRBV7-8; j_call: TRBJ1-2; d_call: TRBD1; clone_size: NA; cdr3_aa: CASSLAEQGDYGYTF; cdr3_nt: TGTGCCAGCAGCTTAGCAGAACAGGGGGACTATGGCTACACCTTC
v_call: TRBV19; j_call: TRBJ1-2; d_call: NA; clone_size: NA; cdr3_aa: CASSGVYIRWGEENYGYTF; cdr3_nt: TGTGCCAGTAGTGGGGTTTATATCAGGTGGGGCGAGGAGAACTATGGCTACACCTTC
v_call: TRBV7-3; j_call: TRBJ2-3; d_call: TRBD2; clone_size: NA; cdr3_aa: CASSDTGLGVDTQYF; cdr3_nt: TGTGCCAGCAGCGATACGGGACTAGGTGTAGATACGCAGTATTTT
v_call: TRBV5-1; j_call: TRBJ2-3; d_call: NA; clone_size: NA; cdr3_aa: CASSLGQNQDTQYF; cdr3_nt: TGCGCCAGCAGCTTGGGACAGAATCAGGATACGCAGTATTTT
v_call: TRBV5-1; j_call: TRBJ2-1; d_call: TRBD2; clone_size: NA; cdr3_aa: CASSLGLAGMDEQFF; cdr3_nt: TGCGCCAGCAGCTTGGGACTAGCGGGAATGGATGAGCAGTTCTTC
v_call: TRBV4-1; j_call: TRBJ2-3; d_call: NA; clone_size: NA; cdr3_aa: CASSPSLRGSTDTQYF; cdr3_nt: TGCGCCAGCAGCCCCTCTCTCCGCGGAAGCACAGATACGCAGTATTTT
v_call: TRBV5-1; j_call: TRBJ2-1; d_call: NA; clone_size: once; cdr3_aa: CASSLEAARSYNEQFF; cdr3_nt: TGCGCCAGCAGCTTAGAAGCGGCTCGCTCCTACAATGAGCAGTTCTTC
v_call: TRBV7-8; j_call: TRBJ2-6; d_call: TRBD2; clone_size: NA; cdr3_aa: CASSSSGGGSGANVLTF; cdr3_nt: TGTGCCAGCAGCTCATCGGGAGGGGGCTCTGGGGCCAACGTCCTGACTTTC
v_call: TRBV9; j_call: TRBJ1-4; d_call: NA; clone_size: NA; cdr3_aa: CASSPNRDTTEKLFF; cdr3_nt: TGTGCCAGCAGCCCGAACAGAGACACCACTGAAAAACTGTTTTTT
v_call: TRBV5-6; j_call: TRBJ2-2; d_call: NA; clone_size: NA; cdr3_aa: CASSLFRDRTGELFF; cdr3_nt: TGTGCCAGCAGCTTGTTTCGGGATCGCACCGGGGAGCTGTTTTTT
v_call: TRBV28; j_call: TRBJ2-2; d_call: NA; clone_size: NA; cdr3_aa: CASSPGGFTGELFF; cdr3_nt: TGTGCCAGCAGCCCAGGGGGGTTCACCGGGGAGCTGTTTTTT
v_call: TRBV5-6; j_call: TRBJ2-5; d_call: TRBD2; clone_size: NA; cdr3_aa: CASSLIAGVGATQYF; cdr3_nt: TGTGCCAGCAGCTTGATAGCGGGAGTAGGGGCGACCCAGTACTTC
v_call: TRBV9; j_call: TRBJ1-3; d_call: NA; clone_size: NA; cdr3_aa: CASSEQGTGNTIYF; cdr3_nt: TGTGCCAGCAGCGAACAGGGAACTGGAAACACCATATATTTT
v_call: TRBV9; j_call: TRBJ1-2; d_call: TRBD1; clone_size: NA; cdr3_aa: CASSVALGTGMGYTF; cdr3_nt: TGTGCCAGCAGCGTAGCCCTGGGGACAGGGATGGGATACACCTTC
v_call: TRBV5-6; j_call: TRBJ1-2; d_call: NA; clone_size: NA; cdr3_aa: CASSFGTGGWVYGYTF; cdr3_nt: TGTGCCAGCAGCTTTGGGACGGGGGGCTGGGTCTATGGCTACACCTTC
v_call: TRBV5-5; j_call: TRBJ2-7; d_call: NA; clone_size: NA; cdr3_aa: CASSLSLGQPSSYEQYF; cdr3_nt: TGTGCCAGCAGCTTATCCCTGGGACAACCGAGCTCCTACGAGCAGTACTTC
v_call: TRBV4-1; j_call: TRBJ2-3; d_call: TRBD2; clone_size: NA; cdr3_aa: CASSQLLATSTDTQYF; cdr3_nt: TGCGCCAGCAGCCAACTACTAGCGACTAGCACAGATACGCAGTATTTT
v_call: TRBV30; j_call: TRBJ1-2; d_call: NA; clone_size: NA; cdr3_aa: CACLLTTGNYGYTF; cdr3_nt: TGTGCCTGCCTACTTACCACAGGGAACTATGGCTACACCTTC
v_call: TRBV15; j_call: TRBJ1-5; d_call: TRBD1; clone_size: NA; cdr3_aa: CATSRQGASNQPQHF; cdr3_nt: TGTGCCACCAGCCGACAGGGGGCAAGCAATCAGCCCCAGCATTTT
v_call: TRBV6-6; j_call: TRBJ1-2; d_call: NA; clone_size: NA; cdr3_aa: CASSYSRLLVYGYTF; cdr3_nt: TGTGCCAGCAGTTACTCCAGACTCCTCGTCTATGGCTACACCTTC
v_call: TRBV9; j_call: TRBJ2-4; d_call: TRBD2; clone_size: NA; cdr3_aa: CASSPGLRDIQYF; cdr3_nt: TGTGCCAGCAGCCCGGGACTACGGGACATTCAGTACTTC
v_call: TRBV4-2; j_call: TRBJ2-7; d_call: NA; clone_size: NA; cdr3_aa: CASSQHPGAEQYF; cdr3_nt: TGTGCCAGCAGCCAACACCCGGGAGCCGAGCAGTACTTC
v_call: TRBV9; j_call: TRBJ2-3; d_call: NA; clone_size: NA; cdr3_aa: CASSVGSSWADTQYF; cdr3_nt: TGTGCCAGCAGCGTAGGTAGCTCTTGGGCAGATACGCAGTATTTT
v_call: TRBV7-9; j_call: TRBJ1-4; d_call: TRBD1; clone_size: NA; cdr3_aa: CASSLLGTGATNEKLFF; cdr3_nt: TGTGCCAGCAGCTTATTAGGGACAGGGGCAACTAATGAAAAACTGTTTTTT
v_call: TRBV4-2; j_call: TRBJ2-3; d_call: NA; clone_size: NA; cdr3_aa: CASSQGRELESVDTQYF; cdr3_nt: TGTGCCAGCAGCCAAGGACGGGAGCTAGAAAGCGTTGATACGCAGTATTTT
v_call: TRBV5-4; j_call: TRBJ2-7; d_call: TRBD1; clone_size: NA; cdr3_aa: CASGTRVRGQAIYEQYF; cdr3_nt: TGTGCCAGCGGCACCCGGGTGCGGGGACAGGCAATATACGAGCAGTACTTC
v_call: TRBV9; j_call: TRBJ1-1; d_call: NA; clone_size: NA; cdr3_aa: CASSRDRNTEAFF; cdr3_nt: TGTGCCAGCAGCCGCGACAGGAACACTGAAGCTTTCTTT
v_call: TRBV7-2; j_call: TRBJ2-1; d_call: TRBD2; clone_size: NA; cdr3_aa: CASSLVASGSSYNEQFF; cdr3_nt: TGTGCCAGCAGCTTAGTGGCTAGCGGGAGCTCCTACAATGAGCAGTTCTTC
v_call: TRBV5-4; j_call: TRBJ2-7; d_call: NA; clone_size: NA; cdr3_aa: CASSLAAEGIYEQYF; cdr3_nt: TGTGCCAGCAGCTTGGCCGCGGAGGGGATATACGAGCAGTACTTC
v_call: TRBV19; j_call: TRBJ1-1; d_call: NA; clone_size: NA; cdr3_aa: CASSALIAGNTEAFF; cdr3_nt: TGTGCCAGTAGTGCACTTATAGCGGGGAACACTGAAGCTTTCTTT
v_call: TRBV27; j_call: TRBJ1-2; d_call: NA; clone_size: NA; cdr3_aa: CASSLSGAGVSYGYTF; cdr3_nt: TGTGCCAGCAGTTTATCTGGGGCAGGGGTTAGCTATGGCTACACCTTC
v_call: TRBV5-8; j_call: TRBJ2-1; d_call: NA; clone_size: NA; cdr3_aa: CASTRSRSSYNEQFF; cdr3_nt: TGTGCCAGCACCAGATCGAGGAGCTCCTACAATGAGCAGTTCTTC
v_call: TRBV15; j_call: TRBJ1-1; d_call: NA; clone_size: NA; cdr3_aa: CATSRASGRRRNTEAFF; cdr3_nt: TGTGCCACCAGCAGAGCCTCAGGCCGAAGGCGTAACACTGAAGCTTTCTTT
v_call: TRBV28; j_call: TRBJ2-7; d_call: TRBD1; clone_size: once; cdr3_aa: CASRGQGYPGGVSSYEQYF; cdr3_nt: TGTGCCAGCAGAGGACAGGGGTACCCCGGGGGAGTCAGCTCCTACGAGCAGTACTTC
v_call: TRBV7-9; j_call: TRBJ1-1; d_call: NA; clone_size: NA; cdr3_aa: CASSQGSGRLNTEAFF; cdr3_nt: TGTGCCAGCAGCCAGGGATCAGGGCGCTTGAACACTGAAGCTTTCTTT